Below, one T cell receptor beta chain is given with its context. Authors' processing steps: How many nucleated cells were present was estimated from reference gene primer amplification. This table comes from immunoSEQ multiplex PCR, and its TCRdb copy is limited to in-frame clones, with some not included. V and J calls and clone size are copied from that table; D and trimming were computed from the DNA. The profile shows 250,000 to 350,000 clones, roughly 89% of them singletons. This specimen comes from a study of blood T cell repertoires in COVID-19. At the level of the study: Samples taken during acute and convalescent COVID-19 were collected in the United States, Italy and Spain. T cells, B-cell-depleted T cells, or PBMCs provided the cDNA or gDNA that served as material.

Enrollees, roughly 18 to 89 years old, lived in approximately 25 US areas. Unmatched junction bases numbered 4, after V lost 5 bases and J lost 4 bases. The CDR3 contains 14 residues. In germline, CDR1 is SEHNR, CDR2 FQNEAQ (reference sequence). The origin of this receptor is a woman aged 18-29 years with acute COVID-19. The sample consisted of PBMCs or T cells enriched from blood (not recorded which). This chain uses TRBV7-9 with TRBJ2-5, with TRBD1 identical over 10 bases. The CDR3 here is CASSTRTGGETQYF. The CDR3 region has the DNA TGTGCCAGCAGCACCCGGACAGGGGGAGAGACCCAGTACTTC.